The clone carrying this TCR beta chain was detected many times. Its antigen is as yet unknown. The authors' processing: A classifier of distant metastasis in papillary thyroid cancer was built from CDR3 differences (across clinicopathological groups). MiXCR reprocessed the PCR reads for TCRdb. It is TCRdb's table, rather than the study itself, that gives the V and J calls and clone size. In the table there are tens of thousands of clones, around 19% of which are singletons. No patient had received any treatment before thyroid surgery. The data are from a study of metastatic and nonmetastatic thyroid tumors. Study overall: Repertoires from malignant and benign thyroid patients were compared across blood and tumor or nodule tissue. Study findings and constraints: Within blood and tumor, benign nodules reportedly had significantly lower TCR beta diversity than malignant thyroid tumors did.

The CDR3 sequence is 15 residues long. V trimming: 9 bases; J trimming: 4 bases; junction bases outside the gene matches: 14. Germline-derived CDR1 and CDR2 are LNHDA and SQIVND (reference sequence). Source material: blood. The sequence derives from a female donor with papillary thyroid cancer or a benign thyroid nodule (not recorded which). Some clones in this sample may be carry-over from other donors' samples. The chain employs TRBV19 and TRBJ1-2, with TRBD1 matching over 7 bases. The CDR3 DNA reads TGTGCCAGCAGTCGAGGACAGGACCTGACCTATGGCTACACCTTC. It encodes CASSRGQDLTYGYTF.